This section outlines one T cell receptor beta chain sequence together with its context. Clones were sequenced by immunoSEQ multiplex PCR, and TCRdb holds only the in-frame ones, with some missing. The sample contains approximately 6,200 clones, roughly three quarters of which appear only once. The V gene's germline CDR1 is SQVTM and CDR2 ANQGSEA. The CDR3 has 17 amino acids. V was pared by 2 bases and J by 7 bases, with 14 bases of the junction left unmatched. This sample was taken from a study of T cell clones after liver transplantation. Study information: Blood was drawn pre-transplant, before withdrawal, and after full or failed withdrawal.

This TCR came from a human patient who received a liver transplant. Some T cells may have come from the graft donor. The sequences come from CD8+ T cells from blood, collected approximately 45 months after liver transplant. The V call is TRBV29-1, the J call TRBJ2-1; 10 bases align to TRBD2. CDR3 sequence (DNA): TGCAGCGTTGAATGGCCTAGCGGGAGTCCCTCGTCGAATGAGCAGTTCTTC. Its protein product is CSVEWPSGSPSSNEQFF.